Each of the 20 T cell receptor beta chains below was sequenced from the same sample in a study of T cell repertoires in aging, cancer and after chemotherapy. TRB rearrangements spanning V, D and J were amplified using mixed TRB-A/B primers. TCRdb re-called the multiplex PCR reads through MiXCR, storing one row per CDR3 protein. There are about 10,000 distinct CDR3 sequences in the sample; around half occur only once, and roughly a fifth lies in the top ten. The template was genomic DNA from peripheral blood, not RNA. The material sequenced was blood. The receptors originated from a human donor in good health.

The genes are TRBV5-4 and TRBJ2-3, with a possible D match to TRBD1 (5 bases). The CDR3 has 15 amino acids. Between the trimmed V and J ends, which lost 4 bases and 6 bases, there was a span of 18 bases. Germline CDR1 SGHNT, CDR2 YYREEE (reference sequence). For the CDR3, the DNA is TGTGCCAGCAGCACCTACACCGTAGCAGGGGATACGCAGTATTTT. It translates to CASSTYTVAGDTQYF.

This clonotype was counted a few times. The V and J genes are TRBV19 and TRBJ2-3, with 7 nucleotides matching TRBD2. Germline trimming cut 7 bases from V and 0 bases from J; bases unmatched to any gene: 4. The V gene's germline CDR1 is LNHDA and CDR2 SQIVND (reference sequence). This CDR3 contains 14 residues. CDR3 protein: CASKASGSTDTQYF. CDR3 bases: TGTGCCAGTAAGGCTAGCGGCAGCACAGATACGCAGTATTTT.

The genes are TRBV15 and TRBJ1-2; no clear D gene. The V and J ends lost 2 bases and 7 bases respectively, with 8 bases between them. Germline loops: CDR1 LNHNV, CDR2 YYDKDF (reference sequence). The CDR3 runs 12 residues. The CDR3 protein is CATSRTWSGYTF. The CDR3 coding sequence is TGTGCCACCAGCAGAACTTGGAGTGGCTACACCTTC. Filled out from reference TRBV15 and TRBJ1-2, the complete variable domain reads DAMVIQNPRYQVTQFGKPVTLSCSQTLNHNVMYWYQQKSSQAPKLLFHYYDKDFNNEADTPDNFQSRRPNTSFCFLDIRSPGLGDTAMYLCATSRTWSGYTFGSGTRLTVV.

The V gene is TRBV6-2 or TRBV6-3, the J gene TRBJ1-1; 11 nucleotides align to TRBD1. The V gene's germline CDR1 is MNHEY and CDR2 SVGEGT. Trimming at V came to 2 bases and at J to 0 bases, leaving 2 bases not matched to a gene. The CDR3 has 16 residues. The CDR3 DNA follows: TGTGCCAGCAGTTACGGACAGGGGGCGATGAACACTGAAGCTTTCTTT. It encodes CASSYGQGAMNTEAFF.

Only one count was recorded for this clonotype. The CDR3 loop reads CASSLAGGKNEQYF. The CDR3 DNA is TGTGCCAGCAGTCTAGCGGGAGGGAAAAACGAGCAGTACTTC. The chain combines TRBV6-1 with TRBJ2-7, with TRBD2 identical over 12 bases. V lost 5 bases to trimming and J lost 5 bases; unmatched junction nucleotides: 4. This CDR3 has 14 amino acids. Germline CDR1 and CDR2: MNHNS and SASEGT.

This chain uses TRBV19 with TRBJ2-7; the D is unclear. The CDR3 extends over 15 amino acids. The germline CDR1 and CDR2 sequences are LNHDA and SQIVND (reference sequence). With 5 bases removed from V and 1 base from J, the gap between germline ends came to 15 bases. DNA for the CDR3: TGTGCCAGTAGTGTGGGCAGGTGGGAATCCTACGAGCAGTACTTC. Protein: CASSVGRWESYEQYF.

The chain couples TRBV29-1 to TRBJ2-5, with D possibly matching TRBD2 (5 bases). The CDR3 spans 11 residues. Germline lookup yields CDR1 SQVTM and CDR2 ANQGSEA. Trimming pared 8 bases from V and 9 bases from J, leaving 16 bases between. The CDR3 loop is CSPREGQAQYF. CDR3 nucleotides: TGCAGCCCGAGAGAGGGCCAGGCCCAGTACTTC.

The CDR3 loop reads CASGRGQGPGNIQYF. CDR3 bases: TGTGCCAGCGGACGGGGACAGGGGCCAGGAAACATTCAGTACTTC. The chain is built from TRBV18 and TRBJ2-4, with 10 bases fitting TRBD1. The V segment lost 8 bases and the J segment 6 bases; nucleotides outside the gene matches: 10. Germline values: CDR1 KGHSH, CDR2 LQKENI. CDR3 length: 15 amino acids.

This clonotype occurred a few times. This chain uses TRBV6-5 with TRBJ1-2, with a tentative D call TRBD1 (6 bases). Germline V gene lookup returns CDR1 MNHEY and CDR2 SVGAGI. The length of the CDR3 is 12 residues. Trimming took 5 bases from V and 8 from J, leaving 12 bases between them. DNA of the CDR3: TGTGCCAGCAGTACCGGACAGAGAGGCTACACCTTC. This encodes CASSTGQRGYTF.

This sequence joins TRBV18 and TRBJ1-5, with TRBD1 as a possible D gene (5 bases). The CDR3 loop spans 15 amino acids. Trimming took off 4 bases at V and 0 bases at J, with 10 bases between the two ends. In germline, CDR1 is KGHSH, CDR2 LQKENI. CDR3 sequence: CASSHSQGSNQPQHF. The CDR3 DNA reads as TGTGCCAGCTCACATTCCCAGGGTAGCAATCAGCCCCAGCATTTT.

The CDR3 DNA reads as TGTGCCAGCAGTGAAGAAGGCGGGGGGGCCGGGGAGCTGTTTTTT. Translating gives CASSEEGGGAGELFF. The genes are TRBV6-1 and TRBJ2-2, with 9 bases lining up with TRBD2. CDR1 and CDR2 from the germline V gene are MNHNS and SASEGT. V dropped 1 base and J dropped 6; count of bases not matched to a gene: 3. The CDR3 runs 15 residues.

The V gene is TRBV20-1, the J gene TRBJ1-1; the D is unclear. V lost 6 bases, J lost 4 bases, and 15 bases lay in between. From germline, CDR1 is DFQATT and CDR2 SNEGSKA (reference sequence). This CDR3 spans 13 amino acids. CDR3: CSALHVVGTEAFF. The CDR3 DNA is TGCAGTGCGTTACACGTCGTGGGCACTGAAGCTTTCTTT.

The chain combines TRBV29-1 with TRBJ2-1, with 10 positions matching TRBD2. The CDR3 spans 15 residues. Germline lookup yields CDR1 SQVTM and CDR2 ANQGSEA. The CDR3 region has the DNA TGCAGTATTGCCGGAGCGGGAGGGCCGGGCAATGAGCAGTTCTTC. Translation: CSIAGAGGPGNEQFF.

The chain couples TRBV6-1 to TRBJ1-5, with D perhaps TRBD1 (6 bases). Trimming removed 6 bases from V and 4 bases from J, with 16 bases in between. The germline CDR1 and CDR2 sequences are MNHNS and SASEGT. The CDR3 consists of 15 residues. The CDR3 DNA is TGTGCCAGCAGGGGGGGGGCAGGGATAAATCAGCCCCAGCATTTT. It codes for CASRGGAGINQPQHF.

The J gene is TRBJ1-2, the V gene TRBV6-6; TRBD1 might be the D (5 bases). Trimming cost V 6 bases and J 6 bases, with 20 bases left between them. This CDR3 comprises 15 residues. CDR1 MNHNY and CDR2 SVGAGI come from the germline V gene (reference sequence). The CDR3 spells CASSRTLAGVDGYTF. The CDR3 nucleotides read TGTGCCAGCAGCCGGACACTCGCCGGGGTGGATGGCTACACCTTC.

This chain joins TRBV29-1 and TRBJ2-1; 7 nucleotides agree with TRBD1. J gave up 1 base and V 6 bases, and 3 bases lay outside the gene matches. The CDR3 covers 13 residues. In germline, CDR1 is SQVTM, CDR2 ANQGSEA. The CDR3 loop is CSVDRASYNEQFF. Written as DNA, the CDR3 is TGCAGCGTCGACAGGGCGTCCTACAATGAGCAGTTCTTC.

The J gene is TRBJ2-5, the V gene TRBV6-2 or TRBV6-3; perhaps TRBD1 as D (6 bases). The CDR3 spans 14 residues. Germline CDR1 and CDR2: MNHEY and SVGEGT. Trimming stripped 8 bases from V and 0 bases from J, with 13 bases between. Here the CDR3 DNA reads TGTGCCAGCGGGGGCACAGGTAACCAAGAGACCCAGTACTTC. Translation: CASGGTGNQETQYF.

The chain couples TRBV15 to TRBJ1-5; 8 nucleotides align to TRBD1. In germline, CDR1 is LNHNV, CDR2 YYDKDF (reference sequence). This CDR3 is built from 15 residues. J gave up 9 bases and V 0 bases, and 7 bases lay outside the gene matches. Here the CDR3 reads CATSRDSGGFGPQHF. DNA for the CDR3: TGTGCCACCAGCAGAGATTCAGGGGGCTTCGGGCCCCAGCATTTT.

This chain joins TRBV6-4 and TRBJ1-2, with D hard to call. The germline V gene encodes CDR1 MRHNA and CDR2 SNTAGT. V gave up 6 bases and J gave up 0 bases, with 8 bases separating them. The CDR3 contains 13 residues. The CDR3 loop is CASRPGPNYGYTF. DNA for the CDR3: TGTGCCAGCAGACCTGGGCCTAACTATGGCTACACCTTC.

This clonotype showed up just a few times. This chain links TRBV27 with TRBJ1-2; D perhaps matches TRBD1 (5 bases). There are 13 residues in the CDR3. CDR1 is MNHEY, CDR2 SMNVEV, per germline (reference sequence). Trimming stripped 6 bases from V and 1 base from J, with 9 bases between. This CDR3 reads CASRRGSNYGYTF. In nucleotides, the CDR3 is TGTGCCAGCAGGCGGGGCAGTAACTATGGCTACACCTTC.